This T cell receptor (beta chain) was identified during a study of T cells in Graves' hyperthyroidism and ophthalmopathy (dated by TCRdb to the late 2010s). Concerning the study at large: Peripheral blood was sampled at the time of initial diagnosis, prior to any treatment. Once sampling was done, hyperthyroidism patients were given methimazole at a starting dose of 30 mg daily, whereas ophthalmopathy patients were given high-dose intravenous methylprednisolone. In about 6 Graves' hyperthyroidism patients, the study also compared T-cell repertoires from thyroid tissue with T-cell repertoires from blood. The approximately 90 discovery patients were randomly split 7:3 into training and test sets. TCR V-J signatures able to tell the groups apart were searched for in a discovery cohort of 90 to 100 patients, of whom over 40 had Graves' ophthalmopathy and about 60 had stable Graves' hyperthyroidism. An independent validation cohort of around 20 hyperthyroidism patients and 15 or so patients who later progressed to ophthalmopathy tested prospective prediction of ophthalmopathy. According to the paper, TCR Vbeta CDR3 sequencing was carried out on some 140 peripheral blood samples, which came from under 50 ophthalmopathy, around 74 hyperthyroidism and some 17 progressor patients.

Hyperthyroidism patients were newly diagnosed, with disease duration under 2 months, and aged 18 to 65 years. Exclusion was applied to patients with uncontrolled infections, other autoimmune diseases, pregnancy or lactation. Clinical symptoms, serum thyroxine and TRAb, thyroid ultrasound, and orbital computed tomography formed the basis for the diagnoses. Blood from progressor patients was collected at the time of first diagnosis with hyperthyroidism, before any ophthalmopathy symptoms had appeared. PBMCs were separated from roughly 10 ml of fresh peripheral blood using Ficoll-Paque density gradient centrifugation. Progressor patients were defined as those initially diagnosed with Graves' hyperthyroidism in whom ophthalmopathy developed during follow-up. Total RNA was extracted with Trizol reagent, and quality was checked on an Agilent 2100 Bioanalyzer. Study-level results and caveats: No statistical method was used to fix the sample size in advance, and group allocation was not hidden from the investigators. Most expanded thyroid clonotypes (frequency above 0.001) were also detected in blood, suggesting blood repertoires may reflect thyroid immune responses. In cross-validation, a model built on a 13 V-J signature told ophthalmopathy apart from stable hyperthyroidism with under 90% sensitivity and approximately 81% specificity, and in testing the same model reached 80%/75%. In validation, the model predicted progression to ophthalmopathy with 55% to 71% sensitivity and 72% to 75% specificity, a median of approximately 6.5 months before onset.

This clonotype was recorded many times. Its specific antigen is unknown. Base qualities are not at hand, and no much larger clone is one base apart. Amplification of TCR beta CDR3 regions was carried out from RNA transcripts. The first round of RT-PCR for the TCR CDR3 was performed with the HTBI primer set and the Qiagen OneStep RT-PCR kit. Libraries were constructed in a second round of multiplex PCR, after which size selection and purification were carried out. Libraries were sequenced paired-end with 100 bp reads on an Illumina HiSeq2000. For the original study's pipeline: Raw data were processed with SOAPnuke, discarding reads with adapters, uncalled bases, mean Phred below 15, or no exact constant-primer or identifier match. High-quality paired reads were merged using COPE v1.2.5, and each unique nucleotide sequence was defined as a clonotype. Clonotypes were aligned to IMGT TRBV, TRBD and TRBJ reference segments using MiTCR v1.1. The analysis included only V-J combinations with a frequency above 0.0001, which together covered 98% to 99.2% of the repertoires. The TCS score was defined as the ratio of F50 (clonal expansion) to E x V (chaos), calculated using BLOSUM62-based TCRdist between CDR3 peptides within each V-J. Welch's t-statistics and random forest reduced fewer than 600 V-J features to roughly 13, which were used in a naive Bayes classifier (R e1071). TCRdb passed the public sequencing reads through fastp at Q25 and MiXCR, retaining productive beta sequences. Identical CDR3 proteins give one entry, which carries the most common genes and DNA. The V and J calls were determined by TCRdb, not by the authors. Recorded for this sample are fewer than 450,000 distinct CDR3 sequences; 17% of them occurred a single time. Of the sample, about a third falls within the top ten clones.

This receptor was obtained from a woman aged 30 to 39 with Graves' hyperthyroidism that later progressed to Graves' ophthalmopathy. Sequenced material: blood.

In nucleotide form, the sequence is TGTGCCAGCAGCTCAATTAGCGGGAGGAGCTCCTACGAGCAGTACTTC. Its protein product is CASSSISGRSSYEQYF. This receptor chain uses TRBV11-2 and TRBJ2-7; 10 of the junction bases match TRBD2. The germline V gene gives CDR1 as SGHAT and CDR2 as FQNNGV. Trimming takes 4 bases off V and 0 bases off J; junction bases not matched to a gene: 6. From the cysteine through the phenylalanine, the CDR3 covers 16 amino acids. Only the CDR3 DNA stays, 48 bases, in frame from base 1.